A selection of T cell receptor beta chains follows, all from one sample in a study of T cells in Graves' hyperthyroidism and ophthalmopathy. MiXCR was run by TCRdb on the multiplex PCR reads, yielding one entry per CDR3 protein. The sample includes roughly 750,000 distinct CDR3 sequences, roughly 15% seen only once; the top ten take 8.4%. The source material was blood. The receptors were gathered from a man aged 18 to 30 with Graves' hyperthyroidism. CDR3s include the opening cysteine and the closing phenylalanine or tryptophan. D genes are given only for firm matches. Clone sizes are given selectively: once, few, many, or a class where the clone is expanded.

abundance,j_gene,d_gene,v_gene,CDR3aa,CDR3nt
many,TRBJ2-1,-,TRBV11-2,CASSLVLANEQFF,TGTGCCAGCAGCTTAGTATTGGCGAATGAGCAGTTCTTC
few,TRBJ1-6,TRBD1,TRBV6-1,CASSTGQSPLHF,TGTGCCAGCAGCACGGGACAGTCACCCCTCCACTTT
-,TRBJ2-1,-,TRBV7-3,CASSLEAQDHNEQFF,TGTGCCAGCAGCTTAGAGGCGCAGGATCACAATGAGCAGTTCTTC
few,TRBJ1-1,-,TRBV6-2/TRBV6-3,CASSSKQGTLNTEAFF,TGTGCCAGCAGCTCTAAACAGGGCACTCTGAACACTGAAGCTTTCTTT
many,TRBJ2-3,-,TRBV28,CASSSTLQADTQYF,TGTGCCAGCAGTTCCACTCTTCAGGCGGATACGCAGTATTTT
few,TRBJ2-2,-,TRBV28,CASSLASPNTGELFF,TGTGCCAGCAGTTTAGCCAGCCCGAACACCGGGGAGCTGTTTTTT
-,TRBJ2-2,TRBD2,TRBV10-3,CAITKSGRGLRTGELFF,TGTGCCATCACTAAGAGCGGGAGAGGTCTTAGGACCGGGGAGCTGTTTTTT
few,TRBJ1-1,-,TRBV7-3,CASSLDYDGKAFF,TGTGCCAGCAGCCTTGATTATGACGGAAAAGCTTTCTTT
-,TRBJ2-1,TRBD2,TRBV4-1,CASSQEGLAGDEEQFF,TGCGCCAGCAGCCAAGAGGGCTTAGCGGGAGATGAAGAGCAGTTCTTC
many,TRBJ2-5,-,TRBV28,CASSLSLPRVETQYF,TGTGCCAGCAGTTTATCCCTTCCTCGGGTGGAGACCCAGTACTTC
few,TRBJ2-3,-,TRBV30,CAWSVRGDLSTDTQYF,TGTGCCTGGAGTGTAAGGGGTGATTTAAGCACAGATACGCAGTATTTT
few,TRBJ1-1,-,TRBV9,CASSQTPQNTEAFF,TGTGCCAGCAGCCAAACCCCGCAGAACACTGAAGCTTTCTTT
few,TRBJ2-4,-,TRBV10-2,CASSESLARDQYF,TGCGCCAGCAGTGAGTCGCTAGCTCGGGATCAGTACTTC
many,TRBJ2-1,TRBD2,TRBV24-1,CATSDLRGGSGEQFF,TGTGCCACCAGTGATTTGCGGGGAGGGTCGGGTGAGCAGTTCTTC
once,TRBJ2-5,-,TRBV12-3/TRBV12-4,CASSSDGIQETRYF,TGTGCCAGCAGTTCCGACGGGATCCAAGAGACCCGGTACTTC
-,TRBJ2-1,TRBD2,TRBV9,CASSVTGLAVTEQFF,TGTGCCAGCAGCGTCACGGGACTAGCGGTAACTGAGCAGTTCTTC
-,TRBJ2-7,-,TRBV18,CASSPSVGVVDEQYF,TGTGCCAGCTCACCAAGTGTAGGGGTGGTCGACGAGCAGTACTTC
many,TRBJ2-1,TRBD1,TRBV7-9,CASSFPAGTGDNEQFF,TGTGCCAGCAGCTTCCCCGCCGGGACAGGGGACAATGAGCAGTTCTTC
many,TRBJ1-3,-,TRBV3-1,CASSLKSIGNTIYF,TGTGCCAGCAGCCTAAAGAGTATTGGAAACACCATATATTTT
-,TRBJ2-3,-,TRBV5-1,CASSKGFNTDTQYF,TGCGCCAGCAGCAAAGGGTTTAACACAGATACGCAGTATTTT
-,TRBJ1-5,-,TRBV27,CASSLSPAGDNQPQHF,TGTGCCAGCAGTTTAAGCCCCGCAGGGGACAATCAGCCCCAGCATTTT
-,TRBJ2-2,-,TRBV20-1,CSARDPWAQDTGELFF,TGCAGTGCTAGAGATCCCTGGGCACAAGACACCGGGGAGCTGTTTTTT
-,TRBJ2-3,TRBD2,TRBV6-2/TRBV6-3,CASSHPSGRGFADTQYF,TGTGCCAGCAGCCATCCCTCGGGGAGGGGATTTGCAGATACGCAGTATTTT
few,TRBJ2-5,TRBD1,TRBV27,CASSWLGTGGRETQYF,TGTGCCAGCAGTTGGCTTGGGACAGGGGGCAGGGAGACCCAGTACTTC
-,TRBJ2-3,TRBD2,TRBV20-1,CSATWTSGGTDTQYF,TGCAGTGCTACCTGGACTAGCGGGGGCACAGATACGCAGTATTTT
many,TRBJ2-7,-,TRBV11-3,CASSSGRGSSEQYF,TGTGCCAGCAGCTCAGGCAGGGGTTCATCCGAGCAGTACTTC
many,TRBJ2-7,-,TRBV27,CASTSSEGPYEQYF,TGTGCCAGCACCTCATCCGAGGGGCCCTACGAGCAGTACTTC
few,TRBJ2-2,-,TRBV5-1,CASSLGGPSGELFF,TGCGCCAGCAGCTTGGGCGGCCCGTCCGGGGAGCTGTTTTTT
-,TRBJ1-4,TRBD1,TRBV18,CASSRTGHNEKLFF,TGTGCCAGCTCCCGGACAGGGCATAATGAAAAACTGTTTTTT
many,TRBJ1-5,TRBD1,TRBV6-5,CASSPSRTGAFQPQHF,TGTGCCAGCAGTCCCTCTCGGACAGGGGCTTTTCAGCCCCAGCATTTT
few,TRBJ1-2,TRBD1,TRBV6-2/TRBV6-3,CASRPPGQTYGYTF,TGTGCCAGCAGACCCCCGGGACAGACTTATGGCTACACCTTC